The 32 T cell receptor beta chains given below trace back to one sample, sequenced in a study of cytomegalovirus exposure and HLA in healthy donors. TCRdb's copy holds only in-frame clones and misses some; the assay was immunoSEQ multiplex PCR. The repertoire consists of 97,000 or so clones, with 87% occurring once and the leading ten covering less than 7.5%. The sample was PBMCs. These receptors all stem from a man aged 18 to 29 in good health and CMV-seropositive.

The V gene is TRBV28, the J gene TRBJ2-7; TRBD2 is a possible D gene (6 bases). Trimming took 3 bases from V and 7 from J, leaving 16 bases between them. This CDR3 contains 14 residues. Germline loops: CDR1 MDHEN, CDR2 SYDVKM. In DNA form, the CDR3 reads TGTGCCAGCAGTTTCATCGGGAGTAGGATTGAGCAGTACTTC. Residues: CASSFIGSRIEQYF.

This clone was recorded once. The V call is TRBV27, the J call TRBJ1-5; D gene ambiguous. The CDR3 sequence is 14 residues long. Per germline, CDR1 MNHEY and CDR2 SMNVEV (reference sequence). V was shortened by 7 bases and J by 7 bases, with 17 bases between the two germline ends. CDR3 sequence reads: CASKDLGSRQPQHF. The CDR3 nucleotides are TGTGCCAGCAAGGATCTCGGGTCTCGGCAGCCCCAGCATTTT.

The chain employs TRBV27 and TRBJ1-1, with 7 bases that match TRBD1. Germline lookup yields CDR1 MNHEY and CDR2 SMNVEV (reference sequence). This CDR3 region has 12 residues. The CDR3 protein is CAETKGGSEAFF. The DNA of the CDR3 is TGTGCAGAAACAAAAGGGGGCTCTGAAGCTTTCTTT.

V is TRBV19 and J is TRBJ1-5; 9 bases agree with TRBD1. Germline V gene data show CDR1 as LNHDA and CDR2 as SQIVND (reference sequence). V gave up 7 bases and J gave up 1 base; unmatched junction bases: 5. The CDR3 contains 15 residues. CDR3 sequence (DNA): TGTGCCAGTAAAATGACAGGGGGGAGCAATCAGCCCCAGCATTTT. It translates to CASKMTGGSNQPQHF.

This clone was found a few times. This chain uses TRBV27 with TRBJ1-1, with D perhaps matching TRBD1 (6 bases). Germline CDR1 and CDR2: MNHEY and SMNVEV (reference sequence). CDR3 size: 19 residues. Deletions cut 5 bases from V and 1 base from J, with 26 bases between. CDR3 in amino acids: CASSPHSPGQTAANTEAFF. CDR3 coding DNA: TGTGCCAGCAGTCCACATTCACCGGGACAAACGGCAGCGAACACTGAAGCTTTCTTT.

The count of this clone is one. V is TRBV28 and J is TRBJ1-5; D is possibly TRBD1 (6 bases). The CDR3 consists of 15 residues. V dropped 6 bases and J dropped 5 bases, with 17 bases sitting between them. The germline gives CDR1 MDHEN, CDR2 SYDVKM. The CDR3 protein is CASSPPSGQYQPQHF. CDR3 coding DNA: TGTGCCAGCAGCCCCCCGTCGGGACAATATCAGCCCCAGCATTTT.

The gene calls are TRBV27 and TRBJ1-5, with D maybe TRBD1 (6 bases). Germline CDR1 reads MNHEY; CDR2 reads SMNVEV (reference sequence). CDR3 length: 15 residues. V lost 6 bases to trimming and J lost 6 bases, with 18 bases between them. CDR3 DNA sequence: TGTGCCAGCAGAGCACTAACAGGGAAAATTCAGCCCCAGCATTTT. Protein sequence: CASRALTGKIQPQHF.

The J gene is TRBJ1-5, the V gene TRBV7-6; D is perhaps TRBD1 (5 bases). The V end lost 0 bases, the J end lost 2 bases, and 14 bases lay between the germline ends. Germline V CDR1 and CDR2: SGHVS, FNYEAQ. The CDR3 totals 17 residues. The CDR3 DNA reads TGTGCCAGCAGCTTAGCGTTGGGGCCTGGTGGCAATCAGCCCCAGCATTTT. It codes for CASSLALGPGGNQPQHF.

The count of this clone is one. This rearrangement joins TRBV4-3 to TRBJ2-3, with TRBD2 identical over 9 bases. Germline V gene lookup returns CDR1 LGHNA and CDR2 YSLEER. The CDR3 consists of 15 residues. V shed 0 bases and J 6 bases; nucleotides not matched to a gene: 4. The CDR3 loop is CASSQDRLAGDTQYF. CDR3 DNA sequence: TGCGCCAGCAGCCAAGATCGTCTAGCGGGGGATACGCAGTATTTT.

The gene calls are TRBV5-4 and TRBJ1-1; D possibly corresponds to TRBD1 (6 bases). The CDR3 covers 15 residues. Per the germline V gene, CDR1 is SGHNT and CDR2 is YYREEE (reference sequence). Trimming took off 0 bases at V and 2 bases at J, with 11 bases between the two ends. The CDR3 spells CASSLVAGVNTEAFF. DNA for the CDR3: TGTGCCAGCAGCTTGGTGGCAGGGGTAAACACTGAAGCTTTCTTT.

The rearrangement joins TRBV10-2 to TRBJ2-7; TRBD2 agrees at 13 bases. With V trimmed by 3 bases and J by 4 bases, 3 bases remained unmatched. The CDR3 is 15 residues long. CDR1 WSHSY and CDR2 SAAADI come from the germline V gene. The CDR3 loop reads CASSELAGGVYEQYF. CDR3 sequence (DNA): TGCGCCAGCAGTGAACTAGCGGGAGGGGTGTACGAGCAGTACTTC.

V gene TRBV9 combines with J gene TRBJ1-4; 7 nucleotides line up with TRBD1. V shed 0 bases, J shed 10 bases, and the junction held 9 bases outside the gene matches. The germline V gene has CDR1 SGDLS and CDR2 YYNGEE. CDR3 size: 15 residues. The CDR3 sequence: CASSVEGTAGGKLFF. For the CDR3, the DNA is TGTGCCAGCAGCGTAGAAGGGACAGCGGGAGGAAAACTGTTTTTT.

CDR3 sequence (DNA): TGTGCCAGCAGCGTAGGTAGACAGGTCACTGAAGCTTTCTTT. Encoded protein: CASSVGRQVTEAFF. This rearrangement joins TRBV7-9 to TRBJ1-1; D is perhaps TRBD1 (6 bases). Trimming left V 5 bases short and J 4 bases short, with 14 bases between. The CDR3 runs 14 residues. From germline, CDR1 is SEHNR and CDR2 FQNEAQ (reference sequence).

This chain joins TRBV15 and TRBJ2-1; 7 positions agree with TRBD1. The ends lost 5 bases at V and 4 bases at J; junction bases unmatched: 8. CDR3 length equals 15 residues. Germline V lookup: CDR1 LNHNV, CDR2 YYDKDF (reference sequence). In nucleotides, the CDR3 is TGTGCCACCAGCCAACAGGGGTTCTCATACAATGAGCAGTTCTTC. This sequence encodes CATSQQGFSYNEQFF.

The V call is TRBV7-6, the J call TRBJ2-7; 7 bases agree with TRBD1. The V gene end was trimmed by 5 bases and the J gene end by 6 bases; junction bases not matched to a gene: 4. From germline, CDR1 is SGHVS and CDR2 FNYEAQ. The CDR3 has 12 amino acids. The CDR3 protein is CASSGDSLEQYF. CDR3 nucleotides: TGTGCCAGCAGCGGGGACAGTCTCGAGCAGTACTTC.

The chain carries TRBV16 and TRBJ2-7; TRBD1 agrees at 7 bases. Germline V gene data show CDR1 as KGHSY and CDR2 as FQNENV. The CDR3 length is 15 residues. J was trimmed by 2 bases and V by 4 bases; bases with no gene match: 8. CDR3 bases: TGTGCCAGCAGCCTCTCCGGGACAGCCACCTACGAGCAGTACTTC. Translated, it gives CASSLSGTATYEQYF.

V and J are TRBV21-1 and TRBJ1-1. TRBV21-1 is a pseudogene. The CDR3 length is 15 residues. CDR3 protein: CASSKGGQGGTEAFF. CDR3 coding DNA: TGTGCCAGCAGCAAAGGGGGGCAGGGAGGGACTGAAGCTTTCTTT.

Written as DNA, the CDR3 is TGCAGCGTTGTGGGGCTCTCTGGGGCCAACGTCCTGACTTTC. Protein product: CSVVGLSGANVLTF. The J gene is TRBJ2-6, the V gene TRBV29-1; tentatively, D is TRBD1 (5 bases). In germline, CDR1 is SQVTM, CDR2 ANQGSEA. The CDR3 length is 14 residues. The V gene lost 4 bases and the J gene lost 0 bases, with 7 bases spanning the gap.

The chain combines TRBV7-3 with TRBJ2-3; perhaps TRBD2 as D (5 bases). The V gene's germline CDR1 is SGHTA and CDR2 FQGTGA. Trimming took 5 bases from V and 2 from J, leaving 14 bases between them. The CDR3 length is 15 residues. As DNA, the CDR3 is TGTGCCAGCAGCCCAGGACTGCTCTCCACAGATACGCAGTATTTT. As protein: CASSPGLLSTDTQYF.

The chain has TRBV7-2 and TRBJ2-7; TRBD1 might be the D (6 bases). V lost 5 bases to trimming and J lost 3 bases, with 14 bases between them. CDR3 length equals 14 residues. Per germline, CDR1 SGHTA and CDR2 FQGNSA. In DNA form, the CDR3 reads TGTGCCAGCAGCCCAAGGCAGGGGTTCTACGAGCAGTACTTC. Translation gives CASSPRQGFYEQYF. Based on the CDR3 plus reference TRBV7-2 and TRBJ2-7, the full variable domain is GAGVSQSPSNKVTEKGKDVELRCDPISGHTALYWYRQSLGQGLEFLIYFQGNSAPDKSGLPSDRFSAERTGGSVSTLTIQRTQQEDSAVYLCASSPRQGFYEQYFGPGTRLTVT.

The chain carries TRBV7-2 and TRBJ2-7; 11 positions match TRBD2. The V segment lost 5 bases and the J segment 2 bases; nucleotides outside the gene matches: 8. The CDR3 is made up of 16 amino acids. The germline CDR1 and CDR2 sequences are SGHTA and FQGNSA. This CDR3 is CASSGRTSGRAYEQYF. The CDR3 region has the DNA TGTGCCAGCAGCGGGCGAACTAGCGGGAGAGCCTACGAGCAGTACTTC.

This clone occurred once. This chain connects TRBV7-2 to TRBJ1-2; D not resolved. The V end was cut by 1 base, the J end by 5 bases, with 8 bases between. In germline, CDR1 is SGHTA, CDR2 FQGNSA. The CDR3 totals 13 residues. CDR3 bases: TGTGCCAGCAGCTTAGATGGGCAGTATGGCTACACCTTC. Translating gives CASSLDGQYGYTF.

In DNA, the CDR3 is TGTGCCAGCAGCTTGGGGGCGCGGGAGACCCAGTACTTC. This gives the protein CASSLGARETQYF. The genes are TRBV11-2 and TRBJ2-5; D might be TRBD1 (6 bases). CDR1 and CDR2 from the germline V gene are SGHAT and FQNNGV. The CDR3 extends over 13 amino acids. Trimming shortened V by 3 bases and J by 5 bases, and 10 bases separated the two germline ends.

The CDR3 DNA follows: TGTGCCAGCCTGGGGGCTCTCTCTGGAAACACCATATATTTT. It yields the protein CASLGALSGNTIYF. This sequence joins TRBV7-2 and TRBJ1-3, with TRBD1 as a possible D gene (6 bases). From germline, CDR1 is SGHTA and CDR2 FQGNSA. CDR3 length: 14 amino acids. The ends were cut back, 8 bases at V and 0 bases at J, with 11 bases in the middle.

As to this clone: The sample carries other DNA sequences with the same CDR3. CDR3 nucleotides: TGTGCCAGCAGGGACAGGGTAGACACTGAAGCTTTCTTT. This sequence encodes CASRDRVDTEAFF. The chain recombines TRBV2 with TRBJ1-1; TRBD1 matches 8 bases. This CDR3 has 13 amino acids. CDR1 SNHLY and CDR2 FYNNEI come from the germline V gene. J lost 3 bases, V lost 6 bases, and 3 bases had no gene match.

This clone occurred a few times. J is TRBJ2-3 and V is TRBV28, with 7 bases identical to TRBD1. The CDR3 has 15 residues. Trimming cost V 6 bases and J 1 base; bases outside gene matches: 7. Looked up from germline, CDR1 is MDHEN and CDR2 is SYDVKM. CDR3 region: CASSMTGRGTDTQYF. CDR3 nucleotide sequence: TGTGCCAGCAGCATGACAGGGCGAGGCACAGATACGCAGTATTTT. Full variable domain (missing parts from reference TRBV28 and TRBJ2-3): DVKVTQSSRYLVKRTGEKVFLECVQDMDHENMFWYRQDPGLGLRLIYFSYDVKMKEKGDIPEGYSVSREKKERFSLILESASTNQTSMYLCASSMTGRGTDTQYFGPGTRLTVL.

The chain recombines TRBV4-1 with TRBJ2-2, with TRBD1 as a possible D gene (6 bases). The CDR3 has 14 amino acids. V was clipped by 3 bases and J by 6 bases, with 11 bases between them. Germline loops: CDR1 MGHRA, CDR2 YSYEKL. The CDR3 is CASSQGAYSGELFF. The CDR3 DNA follows: TGCGCCAGCAGCCAGGGGGCGTATTCCGGGGAGCTGTTTTTT.

The V call is TRBV18, the J call TRBJ2-7; possible D gene TRBD1, 6 bases. Germline CDR1 KGHSH, CDR2 LQKENI. Trimming shortened V by 2 bases and J by 0 bases, and 8 bases separated the two germline ends. The CDR3 spans 14 residues. CDR3 in DNA: TGTGCCAGCTCACCAACAGGGAACTCCTACGAGCAGTACTTC. It yields the protein CASSPTGNSYEQYF.

The chain joins TRBV5-4 to TRBJ2-7; D remains ambiguous. The CDR3 consists of 12 residues. Germline V gene lookup returns CDR1 SGHNT and CDR2 YYREEE (reference sequence). The germline V and J ends were trimmed by 2 bases and 0 bases, with 3 bases remaining between them. The DNA for the CDR3 is TGTGCCAGCAGCTTCCACTCCTACGAGCAGTACTTC. This translates into CASSFHSYEQYF.

V and J are TRBV1 and TRBJ2-5; TRBD2 is the table's D call and was not checked against the DNA. TRBV1 is a documented pseudogene. There are 19 residues in the CDR3. The CDR3 DNA reads TGCACCAGCAGCCAAGATAGGCAGTCCGGAGCGGGAGTTTTGGAGACCCAGTACTTC. The encoded protein is CTSSQDRQSGAGVLETQYF.

The gene calls are TRBV7-3 and TRBJ1-6; 9 bases agree with TRBD1. The CDR3 sequence is 17 residues long. Unmatched junction bases numbered 9, after V lost 3 bases and J lost 6 bases. CDR1 SGHTA and CDR2 FQGTGA come from the germline V gene. CDR3 sequence (DNA): TGTGCCAGCAGCTTGCACGGACAGGGGACATTTAATTCACCCCTCCACTTT. Amino acids: CASSLHGQGTFNSPLHF.

The chain links TRBV7-6 to TRBJ2-6; the match to TRBD2 covers 10 bases. The CDR3 has 16 amino acids. Germline CDR1 is SGHVS and CDR2 is FNYEAQ. V shed 4 bases, J shed 8 bases, and the junction held 8 bases outside the gene matches. CDR3 protein: CASSYGSGGPPNVLTF. The CDR3 DNA follows: TGTGCCAGCAGCTACGGTAGCGGGGGGCCACCCAACGTCCTGACTTTC.